The 15 T cell receptor beta chains below come from one sample, sequenced in a study of cytomegalovirus exposure and HLA in healthy donors. The primer mix had 60 Vbeta and 13 Jbeta primers. The method was immunoSEQ multiplex PCR; TCRdb's version includes in-frame clones alone and lacks a portion of them. Altogether some 95,000 clones are present, around 84% being singletons, with the ten largest covering about 4%. Sequencing input: PBMCs. These receptor sequences come from a woman in her thirties or forties in good health and CMV-seropositive.

The chain combines TRBV7-9 with TRBJ2-7, with TRBD2 as a possible D gene (5 bases). The V gene lost 1 base and the J gene lost 2 bases, with 12 bases spanning the gap. The CDR3 loop spans 15 amino acids. Germline V gene sequence: CDR1 SEHNR, CDR2 FQNEAQ (reference sequence). CDR3 loop: CASSLGRDGTYEQYF. DNA of the CDR3: TGTGCCAGCAGCTTAGGCCGGGATGGGACCTACGAGCAGTACTTC.

The gene calls are TRBV7-2 and TRBJ1-2; the match to TRBD1 covers 9 bases. Germline V CDR1 and CDR2: SGHTA, FQGNSA. The CDR3 is 14 amino acids. The trim removed 5 bases at V and 6 bases at J, leaving 7 bases unmatched. CDR3 loop: CASSPGQGWHGYTF. In DNA, the CDR3 is TGTGCCAGCAGCCCCGGACAGGGGTGGCATGGCTACACCTTC.

The chain couples TRBV18 to TRBJ2-1, with a tentative D call TRBD2 (5 bases). V was cut by 2 bases and J by 2 bases, with 13 bases left in between. This CDR3 spans 16 amino acids. CDR1 is KGHSH, CDR2 LQKENI, per germline. The CDR3 DNA reads as TGTGCCAGCTCACCAGGTCGAGAGGGCGCCTACAATGAGCAGTTCTTC. Protein product: CASSPGREGAYNEQFF. The variable domain in full, completed from reference TRBV18 and TRBJ2-1, reads NAGVMQNPRHLVRRRGQEARLRCSPMKGHSHVYWYRQLPEEGLKFMVYLQKENIIDESGMPKERFSAEFPKEGPSILRIQQVVRGDSAAYFCASSPGREGAYNEQFFGPGTRLTVL.

This chain connects TRBV28 to TRBJ2-2; possible D gene TRBD1, 6 bases. Per germline, CDR1 MDHEN and CDR2 SYDVKM. Between the trimmed V and J ends, which lost 8 bases and 1 base, there was a span of 11 bases. The CDR3 has 14 amino acids. The CDR3 sequence is CASGTHGNTGELFF. The CDR3 DNA reads as TGTGCCAGCGGGACACACGGGAACACCGGGGAGCTGTTTTTT. Using reference TRBV28 and TRBJ2-2 for the parts outside the CDR3, the full variable domain is DVKVTQSSRYLVKRTGEKVFLECVQDMDHENMFWYRQDPGLGLRLIYFSYDVKMKEKGDIPEGYSVSREKKERFSLILESASTNQTSMYLCASGTHGNTGELFFGEGSRLTVL.

The chain carries TRBV2 and TRBJ1-2; 12 bases match TRBD1. V lost 6 bases to trimming and J lost 6 bases; unmatched junction nucleotides: 17. This CDR3 comprises 18 residues. CDR1 is SNHLY and CDR2 is FYNNEI in the germline V gene. CDR3 sequence reads: CASSGMYFGTGGRNGYTF. In DNA form, the CDR3 reads TGTGCCAGCAGCGGAATGTACTTCGGGACAGGGGGCAGGAATGGCTACACCTTC.

There are a few counts of this clone. The CDR3 region is CASSVSNRGSNTGELFF. CDR3 sequence (DNA): TGTGCCAGCAGCGTATCAAACAGGGGATCGAACACCGGGGAGCTGTTTTTT. This rearrangement joins TRBV7-9 to TRBJ2-2, with TRBD1 matching over 7 bases. The CDR3 has 17 amino acids. Losses at the gene ends were 5 bases for V and 0 bases for J; bases not matched to a gene: 9. CDR1 is SEHNR, CDR2 FQNEAQ, per germline (reference sequence).

The chain uses TRBV10-3 and TRBJ2-1, with 13 bases identical to TRBD2. V lost 6 bases and J lost 7; bases outside the gene matches: 6. CDR3 length equals 15 residues. Germline loops: CDR1 ENHRY, CDR2 SYGVKD. CDR3 sequence reads: CAISGGLAGVNEQFF. For the CDR3, the DNA is TGTGCCATCAGCGGCGGACTAGCGGGAGTAAATGAGCAGTTCTTC.

This clone was counted a single time. This chain uses TRBV7-3 with TRBJ2-1, with D maybe TRBD2 (5 bases). The V and J ends lost 2 bases and 8 bases respectively, with 10 bases between them. Germline V gene lookup returns CDR1 SGHTA and CDR2 FQGTGA. The CDR3 extends over 13 amino acids. CDR3: CASSLYGVDEQFF. The CDR3 DNA follows: TGTGCCAGCAGCTTATACGGGGTAGATGAGCAGTTCTTC. Using reference TRBV7-3 and TRBJ2-1 for the parts outside the CDR3, the full variable domain is GAGVSQTPSNKVTEKGKYVELRCDPISGHTALYWYRQSLGQGPEFLIYFQGTGAADDSGLPNDRFFAVRPEGSVSTLKIQRTERGDSAVYLCASSLYGVDEQFFGPGTRLTVL.

This clone was detected only once. The rearrangement joins TRBV29-1 to TRBJ1-4; 9 nucleotides line up with TRBD1. This CDR3 region has 12 residues. V was clipped by 6 bases and J by 10 bases; unmatched bases: 6. CDR1 and CDR2 from the germline V gene are SQVTM and ANQGSEA. The DNA for the CDR3 is TGCAGCGTAACAGGGGGCGTCGGAAAACTGTTTTTT. Translating gives CSVTGGVGKLFF.

This clone was seen just once. CDR3 sequence reads: CASGASNTDTQYF. Here the CDR3 DNA reads TGCGCCAGCGGGGCATCAAACACAGATACGCAGTATTTT. The rearrangement joins TRBV5-1 to TRBJ2-3; tentatively, D is TRBD1 (5 bases). V lost 7 bases and J lost 2, with 11 bases in between. The germline CDR1 and CDR2 sequences are SGHRS and YFSETQ. This CDR3 region has 13 residues. Full variable domain (outside the CDR3, taken from reference TRBV5-1 and TRBJ2-3): KAGVTQTPRYLIKTRGQQVTLSCSPISGHRSVSWYQQTPGQGLQFLFEYFSETQRNKGNFPGRFSGRQFSNSRSEMNVSTLELGDSALYLCASGASNTDTQYFGPGTRLTVL.

This chain links TRBV7-9 with TRBJ2-2; 10 bases agree with TRBD1. The CDR3 extends over 17 amino acids. With V trimmed by 5 bases and J by 5 bases, 11 bases remained unmatched. The V gene's germline CDR1 is SEHNR and CDR2 FQNEAQ (reference sequence). As DNA, the CDR3 is TGTGCCAGCAGCACTAGACAGGGGGCGTTTAGGACCGGGGAGCTGTTTTTT. This gives the protein CASSTRQGAFRTGELFF.

This clone was seen a few times. The rearrangement uses TRBV7-9 and TRBJ2-7; 7 bases agree with TRBD2. The CDR3 spans 14 residues. With 4 bases clipped from V and 3 bases from J, the junction kept 6 bases outside the gene matches. CDR1 and CDR2 (germline): SEHNR, FQNEAQ (reference sequence). CDR3 sequence: CASSSPAGDYEQYF. CDR3 bases: TGTGCCAGCAGCTCCCCGGCGGGGGACTACGAGCAGTACTTC. The variable domain in full, with the rest retrieved from reference TRBV7-9 and TRBJ2-7, is DTGVSQNPRHKITKRGQNVTFRCDPISEHNRLYWYRQTLGQGPEFLTYFQNEAQLEKSRLLSDRFSAERPKGSFSTLEIQRTEQGDSAMYLCASSSPAGDYEQYFGPGTRLTVT.

The genes are TRBV6-5 and TRBJ1-2, with 9 nucleotides matching TRBD1. The CDR3 loop spans 13 amino acids. V gave up 4 bases and J gave up 8 bases; unmatched junction bases: 5. Germline CDR1 MNHEY, CDR2 SVGAGI. The CDR3 region has the DNA TGTGCCAGCAGTTCGGACAGGGGCAGAGGCTACACCTTC. Translation gives CASSSDRGRGYTF.

The chain carries TRBV6-1 and TRBJ2-3, with TRBD1 as a possible D gene (5 bases). Germline V gene data show CDR1 as MNHNS and CDR2 as SASEGT. With 1 base removed from V and 4 bases from J, the gap between germline ends came to 15 bases. The CDR3 extends over 16 amino acids. Written as DNA, the CDR3 is TGTGCCAGCAGTGAAGGGACAAACCTTGGGGCAGATACGCAGTATTTT. Translation: CASSEGTNLGADTQYF.

In this sample, this clone turned up a few times. This chain joins TRBV7-9 and TRBJ2-5; TRBD1 matches 8 bases. The J segment lost 3 bases and the V segment lost 6 bases, leaving 9 bases of the junction unmatched. This CDR3 spans 15 amino acids. Germline V gene sequence: CDR1 SEHNR, CDR2 FQNEAQ (reference sequence). The CDR3 loop is CASRALGQGKETQYF. CDR3 in DNA: TGTGCCAGCAGGGCTCTCGGACAGGGTAAAGAGACCCAGTACTTC.